This T cell receptor beta chain emerged from a study of cytomegalovirus exposure and HLA in healthy donors. The wider study: Sequencing of 150 million to 200 million T cells in an earlier analysis found 95 million to 120 million unique TCR beta sequences. Study-level results: Earlier analysis found most TCR beta V segments productive about 87% or about 30% of the time. Several of the most significant clusters appeared linked to common viral pathogens, based on a later analysis. CMV serostatus stood as the only immune exposure information on hand.

A word on this clone: The antigen remains unidentified.

The germline V gene encodes CDR1 KGHSH and CDR2 LQKENI. The CDR3 extends over 13 amino acids. Trimming cost V 2 bases and J 0 bases, with 5 bases left between them. PCR involved 60 Vbeta and 13 Jbeta primers. This table comes from immunoSEQ multiplex PCR, and its TCRdb copy is limited to in-frame clones, with some not included. The listing contains tens of thousands of clones. V is TRBV18 and J is TRBJ2-7; tentative D call: TRBD2 (5 bases). What was sequenced was PBMCs. The source is a man aged 30 to 45 in good health and CMV-seronegative. Written as DNA, the CDR3 is TGTGCCAGCTCACCAGGGAGCTCCTACGAGCAGTACTTC. It codes for CASSPGSSYEQYF.